Each of the 17 T cell receptor beta chains below was sequenced from the same sample in a study of blood T cell repertoires in COVID-19. Sequencing used immunoSEQ multiplex PCR; TCRdb keeps in-frame clones, though not all of them. The sample lists fewer than 500,000 clones; around 90% were seen once. Input material: peripheral blood. Receptors were obtained from a man between 18 and 29 years old with COVID-19, enrolled during active disease.

V usage is TRBV18 and J usage is TRBJ2-6; D is perhaps TRBD2 (5 bases). The CDR3 has 16 residues. Trimming took 5 bases from V and 2 from J, leaving 13 bases between them. The V gene's germline CDR1 is KGHSH and CDR2 LQKENI. The CDR3 DNA reads TGTGCCAGCTCATTAATTAGCGCAGCTGGGGCCAACGTCCTGACTTTC. Translating gives CASSLISAAGANVLTF. The full variable domain, rest sourced from reference TRBV18 and TRBJ2-6, is NAGVMQNPRHLVRRRGQEARLRCSPMKGHSHVYWYRQLPEEGLKFMVYLQKENIIDESGMPKERFSAEFPKEGPSILRIQQVVRGDSAAYFCASSLISAAGANVLTFGAGSRLTVL.

This clone was observed a single time. This rearrangement joins TRBV3-1 (or the pseudogene TRBV3-2) to TRBJ1-6; 10 positions match TRBD1. The CDR3 contains 14 residues. The V segment lost 4 bases and the J segment 10 bases; nucleotides outside the gene matches: 4. Germline V gene lookup returns CDR1 LGHDT and CDR2 YNNKEL (reference sequence). This CDR3 reads CASSPRTGGSPLHF. CDR3 nucleotide sequence: TGTGCCAGCAGCCCCAGGACAGGGGGATCACCCCTCCACTTT.

The gene calls are TRBV5-4 and TRBJ2-7; 11 positions agree with TRBD2. The ends lost 3 bases at V and 7 bases at J; junction bases unmatched: 6. Germline CDR1 SGHNT, CDR2 YYREEE (reference sequence). The CDR3 covers 14 residues. The chain's CDR3 is CASSWVLAGDEQYF. The CDR3 DNA is TGTGCCAGCAGCTGGGTACTAGCGGGAGATGAGCAGTACTTC.

The rearrangement links TRBV6-1 to TRBJ2-7; 8 bases align to TRBD2. V lost 2 bases and J lost 3; bases outside the gene matches: 0. Germline V gives CDR1 MNHNS, CDR2 SASEGT. The CDR3 spans 13 residues. CDR3 DNA: TGTGCCAGCAGTGAAACTAGCGGCTACGAGCAGTACTTC. Translation: CASSETSGYEQYF.

The rearrangement joins TRBV6-5 to TRBJ1-6; TRBD1 agrees at 8 bases. There are 14 residues in the CDR3. Germline V gene data show CDR1 as MNHEY and CDR2 as SVGAGI. V gave up 6 bases and J gave up 10 bases; unmatched junction bases: 8. The CDR3 nucleotides are TGTGCCAGCAGGCTGGAACAGGGGGGATCACCCCTCCACTTT. Translating gives CASRLEQGGSPLHF.

The chain links TRBV29-1 to TRBJ2-5, with D perhaps TRBD2 (7 bases). V shed 4 bases and J shed 5 bases, with 17 bases lying between them. This CDR3 is 14 amino acids long. Germline CDR1 SQVTM, CDR2 ANQGSEA. This CDR3 reads CSVALGGLGETQYF. The CDR3 DNA follows: TGCAGCGTTGCGTTGGGGGGGCTCGGGGAGACCCAGTACTTC.

This clone was counted between two and nine times. Other nucleotide sequences from this sample produce the same CDR3. The CDR3 region is CASSVDRGNQPQHF. CDR3 DNA sequence: TGTGCCAGCAGTGTGGACAGGGGCAATCAGCCCCAGCATTTT. This chain uses TRBV2 with TRBJ1-5, with TRBD1 matching 8 bases. Germline CDR1 and CDR2: SNHLY and FYNNEI. Unmatched junction bases numbered 1, after V lost 4 bases and J lost 2 bases. This CDR3 is 14 amino acids long.

The chain recombines TRBV11-2 with TRBJ1-2; TRBD1 aligns across 9 bases. Trimming removed 5 bases from V and 8 bases from J; junction bases left unmatched: 12. The CDR3 runs to 15 residues. Germline assignment: CDR1 SGHAT and CDR2 FQNNGV. The CDR3 DNA follows: TGTGCCAGCAGCCCCCAAACAGGGGGCATAGGAGGCTACACCTTC. Translated: CASSPQTGGIGGYTF. Full variable domain (outside the CDR3, taken from reference TRBV11-2 and TRBJ1-2): EAGVAQSPRYKIIEKRQSVAFWCNPISGHATLYWYQQILGQGPKLLIQFQNNGVVDDSQLPKDRFSAERLKGVDSTLKIQPAKLEDSAVYLCASSPQTGGIGGYTFGSGTRLTVV.

The chain is built from TRBV7-8 and TRBJ1-2, with a weak D call TRBD1 (5 bases). This CDR3 spans 16 amino acids. V dropped 3 bases and J dropped 4 bases, with 18 bases sitting between them. Germline CDR1 is SGHVS and CDR2 is FQNEAQ. This CDR3 is CASSLGLSGAGYGYTF. CDR3 sequence (DNA): TGTGCCAGCAGCTTGGGCCTTTCTGGGGCCGGCTATGGCTACACCTTC.

The J gene is TRBJ2-1, the V gene TRBV7-9, with D possibly TRBD2 on 5 matching bases. Per the germline V gene, CDR1 is SEHNR and CDR2 is FQNEAQ (reference sequence). The CDR3 runs 16 residues. Trimming took 5 bases from V and 7 from J, leaving 21 bases between them. CDR3 region: CASSPFGGVPGNEQFF. CDR3 in DNA: TGTGCCAGCAGCCCTTTTGGTGGGGTGCCGGGGAATGAGCAGTTCTTC.

This chain's CDR3 is CASSPSRGEKLFF. In DNA, the CDR3 is TGTGCCAGCTCACCCTCTAGGGGTGAAAAACTGTTTTTT. V gene TRBV18 combines with J gene TRBJ1-4, with D possibly being TRBD1 (5 bases). The germline V and J ends were trimmed by 3 bases and 7 bases, with 9 bases remaining between them. This CDR3 contains 13 residues. CDR1 and CDR2 from the germline V gene are KGHSH and LQKENI.

The chain links TRBV9 to TRBJ1-4; no clear D gene. Deletions cut 4 bases from V and 8 bases from J, with 15 bases between. Germline CDR1 is SGDLS and CDR2 is YYNGEE. This CDR3 region has 14 residues. DNA of the CDR3: TGTGCCAGCAGCAAAGGAGGCCAGAGCGAAAAACTGTTTTTT. Residues: CASSKGGQSEKLFF.

CDR3 loop: CASSQGDRGNYEQYF. CDR3 coding DNA: TGTGCCAGCAGCCAAGGGGACAGGGGGAACTACGAGCAGTACTTC. V and J are TRBV3-1 (or the pseudogene TRBV3-2) and TRBJ2-7; 11 bases agree with TRBD1. V lost 1 base to trimming and J lost 3 bases; unmatched junction nucleotides: 2. Germline loops: CDR1 LGHDT, CDR2 YNNKEL (reference sequence). The CDR3 is 15 residues long.

The V gene is TRBV28, the J gene TRBJ1-1, with TRBD1 identical over 8 bases. This CDR3 has 14 residues. V shed 5 bases, J shed 6 bases, and the junction held 8 bases outside the gene matches. CDR1 MDHEN and CDR2 SYDVKM come from the germline V gene. CDR3 coding DNA: TGTGCCAGCAGTCAAGGACAGGGTATTGCTGAAGCTTTCTTT. It yields the protein CASSQGQGIAEAFF.

This clone was seen only a few times. The chain is built from TRBV21-1 and TRBJ1-2; the table assigns TRBD1, which was not confirmed against the DNA. TRBV21-1 has pseudogene status. This CDR3 has 15 residues. The CDR3 spells CASSPEAGGGYGYTF. The CDR3 region has the DNA TGTGCCAGCAGCCCAGAAGCAGGGGGTGGCTATGGCTACACCTTC.

This clone was seen a few times. The chain is built from TRBV2 and TRBJ2-7; D remains unclear. This CDR3 comprises 11 residues. The V and J ends lost 8 bases and 4 bases respectively, with 9 bases between them. Looked up from germline, CDR1 is SNHLY and CDR2 is FYNNEI. In DNA form, the CDR3 reads TGTGCCAGCTGCCTAAATTACGAGCAGTACTTC. Translation: CASCLNYEQYF.

The gene calls are TRBV5-4 and TRBJ2-3, with a tentative D call TRBD1 (5 bases). The CDR3 is 12 amino acids. The V end was cut by 4 bases, the J end by 8 bases, with 11 bases between. Germline CDR1 and CDR2: SGHNT and YYREEE (reference sequence). The CDR3 bases are TGTGCCAGCAGCCCAGGGTCAGGTACGCAGTATTTT. This gives the protein CASSPGSGTQYF.